This TCR beta chain was identified during a study of cytomegalovirus exposure and HLA in healthy donors. V lost 9 bases and J lost 0; bases outside the gene matches: 4. Per the germline V gene, CDR1 is SGHNT and CDR2 is YENEEA. This CDR3 is 16 amino acids long. A multiplex PCR was run with 60 Vbeta primers and 13 Jbeta primers. Only in-frame clones appear in the TCRdb table, and some are missing; sequencing was by immunoSEQ multiplex PCR. The sample lists tens of thousands of clones; about three quarters were seen once. Regarding the study as a whole: Later analysis placed DRB1 highest and HLA-C lowest in TCR association rates, which differed by HLA locus. When a later analysis compared HLA-associated TCR beta chains with equally common others, the HLA-associated chains turned out to be more clonally expanded and to have lower generation probabilities. Associated with cytomegalovirus, according to the listing, were 164 TCR beta chains.

On this clone: Its antigen remains unknown.

This receptor was identified in a male donor in good health and CMV-seropositive. Specimen: PBMCs. The genes are TRBV11-3 and TRBJ2-1; 14 bases fit TRBD2. The CDR3 loop is CARTSGGVSSYNEQFF. The CDR3 nucleotides read TGTGCCAGGACTAGCGGGGGGGTTAGCTCCTACAATGAGCAGTTCTTC.